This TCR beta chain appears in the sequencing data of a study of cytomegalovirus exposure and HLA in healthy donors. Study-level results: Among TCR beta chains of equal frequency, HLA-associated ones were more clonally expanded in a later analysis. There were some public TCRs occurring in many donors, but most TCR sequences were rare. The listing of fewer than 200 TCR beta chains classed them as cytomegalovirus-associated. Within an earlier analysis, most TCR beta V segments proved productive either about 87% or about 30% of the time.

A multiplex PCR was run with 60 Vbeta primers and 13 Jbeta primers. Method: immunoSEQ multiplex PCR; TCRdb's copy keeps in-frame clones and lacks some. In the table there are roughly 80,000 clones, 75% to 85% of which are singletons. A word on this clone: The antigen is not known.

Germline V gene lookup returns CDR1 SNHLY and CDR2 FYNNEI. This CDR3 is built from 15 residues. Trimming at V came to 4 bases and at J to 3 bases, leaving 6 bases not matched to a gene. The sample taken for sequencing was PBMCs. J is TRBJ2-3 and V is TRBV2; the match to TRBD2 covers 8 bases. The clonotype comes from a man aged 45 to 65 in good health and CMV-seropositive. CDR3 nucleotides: TGTGCCAGCAGTGTTACTAGCGGACTGACAGATACGCAGTATTTT. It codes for CASSVTSGLTDTQYF.